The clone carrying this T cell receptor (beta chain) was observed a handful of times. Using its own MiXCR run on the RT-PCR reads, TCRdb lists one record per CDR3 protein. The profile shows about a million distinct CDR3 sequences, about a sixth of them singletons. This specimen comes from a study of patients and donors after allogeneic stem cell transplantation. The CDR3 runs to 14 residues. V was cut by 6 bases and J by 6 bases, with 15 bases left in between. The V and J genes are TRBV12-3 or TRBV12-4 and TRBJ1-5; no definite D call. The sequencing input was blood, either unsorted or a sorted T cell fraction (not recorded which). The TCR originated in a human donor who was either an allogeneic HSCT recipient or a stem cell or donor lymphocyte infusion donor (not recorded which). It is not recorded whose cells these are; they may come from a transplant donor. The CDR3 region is CASSPGSGTQPQHF. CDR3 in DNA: TGTGCCAGCAGCCCGGGTTCGGGCACTCAGCCCCAGCATTTT.